This is a list of T cell receptor beta chains from one sample in a study of read filtering for tumor transcriptome and immune sequencing. TCRdb re-analysed the reads in MiXCR, keeping a single row per CDR3 protein. This table has more than 100,000 distinct CDR3 sequences, about 13% appearing once. Sequenced input: a population of CD138-negative cells sorted from bone marrow. The receptors derive from a donor aged 40 or older with multiple myeloma. The conserved cysteine and the conserved F or W are not part of the CDR3 here. A D gene is named only where the DNA matches it firmly.

-	TRBV15	TRBJ2-7	ATSRDIGGMYEQY
-	TRBV27	TRBJ1-2	VSSFRTGSGYT
TRBD1	TRBV7-3	TRBJ1-1	ASSLDRGREAF
-	TRBV6-5	TRBJ2-6	ASRGTAHSGANVLT
-	TRBV20-1	TRBJ2-5	SVTMYEGGNQETQY
TRBD1	TRBV7-4	-	ASSLGQGSTDTQH
-	TRBV4-1	TRBJ2-3	ASSPPGRGDTQY
TRBD2	TRBV4-1	TRBJ2-1	ASSQGPGLAGVNEQF
-	TRBV15	TRBJ1-5	ATSRVGGSGNQPQH
-	TRBV12-3/TRBV12-4	TRBJ2-2	ASRRGRNTGELF
TRBD2	TRBV3-1	TRBJ2-7	ASSQAFSGSSYEQY
-	TRBV29-1	TRBJ2-7	SGLTSTEQY
-	TRBV10-3	TRBJ2-3	LPFGTQY
-	TRBV20-1	TRBJ2-1	SARDPGIPYNEQF
TRBD2	TRBV4-3	TRBJ2-3	ASSGSAGAGWTDTQY
-	TRBV20-1	TRBJ1-5	SASRNTGLGQPQH
TRBD2	TRBV13	TRBJ2-1	ASSSAWGAGDYNEQF
-	TRBV7-8	TRBJ2-1	ASSSTPGLPLNEQF
TRBD1	TRBV28	TRBJ1-1	ASSFSQRGPNTEAF
TRBD2	TRBV4-1	TRBJ2-4	ASSRGGLAVLGNIQY
-	TRBV29-1	TRBJ1-6	SVLDSLDSPLH
-	TRBV27	TRBJ2-2	ASSLVGGANTGELF
TRBD1	TRBV6-5	TRBJ2-1	ASSYDRVSYNEQF
TRBD1	TRBV20-1	TRBJ1-1	SARGNRGHTEAF
TRBD2	TRBV7-2	TRBJ2-3	ASSKQAGVLDTQY
TRBD1	TRBV18	TRBJ1-1	ARSGQGGTEAF
-	TRBV10-3	TRBJ2-7	AISDLAGSRNEQY
-	TRBV5-1	TRBJ1-2	ASSLEDYGYT
-	TRBV29-1	TRBJ2-1	SVGGASVHNEQF
TRBD2	TRBV19	TRBJ2-1	ASSLAGASYNEQF
-	TRBV7-8	TRBJ2-3	ASSLYTDTQY
TRBD2	TRBV12-3/TRBV12-4	TRBJ2-2	ASRSGRDTGELF
TRBD2	TRBV6-4	TRBJ2-4	ASIPHLTRTSGSIAKNIQY
TRBD1	TRBV6-5	TRBJ2-5	ASSYSLTGTQETQY
-	TRBV7-2	TRBJ2-2	ASSLLAGASSTGELF
-	TRBV20-1	TRBJ1-1	SARLWGTAEAF
-	TRBV3-1	TRBJ2-1	ASSHSEGLPKDEQF
TRBD1	TRBV5-1	TRBJ2-2	ASSLEIQGAGELF
-	TRBV3-1	TRBJ1-1	ASSQEGIGANTEAF
-	TRBV7-8	TRBJ2-7	ASSLGSPDAYEQY
TRBD1	TRBV20-1	TRBJ1-1	SARRTGRNTEAF
TRBD1	TRBV29-1	TRBJ2-5	SVMTGSQETQY
TRBD2	TRBV5-8	TRBJ2-2	ASSQPTSGRATGELF
-	TRBV20-1	TRBJ1-2	SARDRSPSYT
-	TRBV18	TRBJ2-6	ASSPSTSSGANVLT
TRBD1	TRBV10-3	TRBJ1-5	AIATGTYSNQPQH
TRBD2	TRBV7-2	TRBJ2-3	ASSPRFERDTDTQY
TRBD1	TRBV3-1	TRBJ1-1	ASSRRDRPNTEAF
-	TRBV7-9	TRBJ2-7	ASTGSPYEQY
-	TRBV28	TRBJ2-6	ASSSSGTGANVLT
TRBD2	TRBV12-3/TRBV12-4	TRBJ2-7	ASSPPGLAVNAIYSYEQY
TRBD1	TRBV7-2	TRBJ2-7	ASNSGTGAYEQY